The 19 T cell receptor beta chains reported below all come from one sample, sequenced in a study of CD8+ T cells in alopecia areata (dated by TCRdb to the late 2010s). The library was obtained by the immunoSEQ multiplex PCR assay. To provide template for TCR sequencing, every sample had RNA extracted and reverse transcribed into cDNA. TCRdb stores this immuneACCESS table with in-frame sequences only. Part of the clones is absent; in the studies checked, under half of the shortfall reflects unresolved V genes, and no reason is known for the rest. Here the sample has 15,000 to 20,000 clones; over 50% occur a single time. 8% to 10% of the sample comes from the top ten. The sample's time point label, in plain terms: four to five weeks on oral tofacitinib. Per the publication, the treatment or condition label means: oral pan-JAK inhibitor, 5-10 mg twice daily. Peripheral blood and lesional scalp punch biopsies were obtained from patients with alopecia areata.

The sample here was skin, taken at week 4, from a patient treated with tofacitinib. Receptors originate from a human donor with alopecia areata.

This clone turned up a few times. The chain joins TRBV5-1 to TRBJ2-7; 9 positions agree with TRBD1. There are 17 residues in the CDR3. Trimming removed 1 base from V and 3 bases from J; junction bases left unmatched: 11. In germline, CDR1 is SGHRS, CDR2 YFSETQ. For the CDR3, the DNA is TGCGCCAGCAGCTTGTTGGCGGTTGGGACAGGGAACTACGAGCAGTACTTC. This gives the protein CASSLLAVGTGNYEQYF.

The genes are TRBV19 and TRBJ2-1; D might be TRBD1 (6 bases). There are 14 residues in the CDR3. Germline assignment: CDR1 LNHDA and CDR2 SQIVND (reference sequence). The V gene lost 3 bases and the J gene lost 8 bases, with 14 bases spanning the gap. CDR3 in DNA: TGTGCCAGTAGTATGCGGCAGGGGTTCGATGAGCAGTTCTTC. It encodes CASSMRQGFDEQFF.

The V call is TRBV5-1, the J call TRBJ1-2; 7 bases line up with TRBD1. The V and J ends lost 7 bases and 12 bases, in that order; junction bases with no gene match: 12. The CDR3 length is 12 residues. Looked up from germline, CDR1 is SGHRS and CDR2 is YFSETQ. The DNA for the CDR3 is TGCGCCAGCGGAGATCAGGGGGAGTCGAACACCTTC. Encoded protein: CASGDQGESNTF. The full variable domain, completed using reference TRBV5-1 and TRBJ1-2, is KAGVTQTPRYLIKTRGQQVTLSCSPISGHRSVSWYQQTPGQGLQFLFEYFSETQRNKGNFPGRFSGRQFSNSRSEMNVSTLELGDSALYLCASGDQGESNTFGSGTRLTVV.

CDR3 coding DNA: TGCAGTGCTAGTCGGGGGCATGAGCAGTTCTTC. Translated, it gives CSASRGHEQFF. The V call is TRBV20-1, the J call TRBJ2-1; D is perhaps TRBD1 or TRBD2 (6 bases each). Trimming pared 3 bases from V and 8 bases from J, leaving 8 bases between. CDR1 and CDR2 (germline): DFQATT, SNEGSKA (reference sequence). The CDR3 is made up of 11 amino acids.

V gene TRBV5-6 combines with J gene TRBJ2-2; D assignment may be TRBD1 or TRBD2 (5 bases each). Germline V gene lookup returns CDR1 SGHDT and CDR2 YYEEEE. V was clipped by 1 base and J by 4 bases, with 8 bases between them. The CDR3 sequence is 14 residues long. The CDR3, as DNA: TGTGCCAGCAGCTTGCAAGGGACCACCGGGGAGCTGTTTTTT. This gives the protein CASSLQGTTGELFF.

The table lists this clone with a few counts. The J gene is TRBJ2-5, the V gene TRBV29-1, with D unclear. Germline CDR1 is SQVTM and CDR2 is ANQGSEA. V dropped 8 bases and J dropped 4 bases, with 14 bases sitting between them. This CDR3 is built from 12 residues. The CDR3 loop reads CSTSDGGETQYF. The CDR3 nucleotides are TGCAGCACCTCGGACGGCGGAGAGACCCAGTACTTC.

CDR3 region: CASSLAGQGDSGNTIYF. In DNA form, the CDR3 reads TGTGCCAGCAGCTTAGCGGGACAGGGTGACTCTGGAAACACCATATATTTT. The rearrangement uses TRBV7-9 and TRBJ1-3; 9 nucleotides align to TRBD1. Losses at the gene ends were 0 bases for V and 0 bases for J; bases not matched to a gene: 3. The CDR3 runs 17 residues. CDR1 is SEHNR and CDR2 is FQNEAQ in the germline V gene (reference sequence).

The V call is TRBV5-6, the J call TRBJ1-6; 7 bases map to TRBD1. V lost 4 bases to trimming and J lost 8 bases; unmatched junction nucleotides: 9. CDR3 length: 15 residues. Germline CDR1 SGHDT, CDR2 YYEEEE. The CDR3 reads CASSVDRESYSPLHF. CDR3 nucleotide sequence: TGTGCCAGCAGCGTCGACAGGGAAAGTTATTCACCCCTCCACTTT.

The V gene is TRBV11-2, the J gene TRBJ1-2; no reliable D call. With 1 base removed from V and 3 bases from J, the gap between germline ends came to 9 bases. The CDR3 is made up of 14 amino acids. Germline loops: CDR1 SGHAT, CDR2 FQNNGV. CDR3: CASSLGTQYYGYTF. CDR3 sequence (DNA): TGTGCCAGCAGCTTAGGGACGCAGTACTATGGCTACACCTTC.

The chain links TRBV7-2 to TRBJ2-3; possible D gene TRBD2, 5 bases. CDR3 length: 15 residues. Germline assignment: CDR1 SGHTA and CDR2 FQGNSA. V lost 1 base and J lost 2, with 10 bases in between. The CDR3 region has the DNA TGTGCCAGCAGCTTAGTGGCCGGGATCACAGATACGCAGTATTTT. This translates into CASSLVAGITDTQYF.

The chain links TRBV7-2 to TRBJ2-3, with D possibly matching TRBD1 (5 bases). Germline V lookup: CDR1 SGHTA, CDR2 FQGNSA. CDR3 size: 10 residues. V lost 10 bases and J lost 8, with 10 bases in between. Here the CDR3 DNA reads TGTGCCACAGGGTCCAGTACGCAGTATTTT. It codes for CATGSSTQYF. The full variable domain, completed using reference TRBV7-2 and TRBJ2-3, is GAGVSQSPSNKVTEKGKDVELRCDPISGHTALYWYRQSLGQGLEFLIYFQGNSAPDKSGLPSDRFSAERTGGSVSTLTIQRTQQEDSAVYLCATGSSTQYFGPGTRLTVL.

This chain uses TRBV5-1 with TRBJ2-7; possible D gene TRBD1, 6 bases. The CDR3 has 13 amino acids. Germline values: CDR1 SGHRS, CDR2 YFSETQ. V dropped 4 bases and J dropped 3 bases, with 11 bases sitting between them. The CDR3 nucleotides are TGCGCCAGCAGCCCCGAGGGGGACTACGAGCAGTACTTC. Its translation: CASSPEGDYEQYF.

This sequence joins TRBV18 and TRBJ1-2; no clear D. The CDR3 is made up of 13 amino acids. Germline CDR1 KGHSH, CDR2 LQKENI. With 3 bases removed from V and 8 bases from J, the gap between germline ends came to 13 bases. The CDR3 nucleotides read TGTGCCAGCTCACCGGGCCAACCTCAAGGCTACACCTTC. Amino acids: CASSPGQPQGYTF.

V and J are TRBV7-2 and TRBJ2-7, with D hard to call. The CDR3 sequence is 12 residues long. V was pared by 3 bases and J by 5 bases, with 8 bases between. Germline-derived CDR1 and CDR2 are SGHTA and FQGNSA. CDR3 loop: CASSFSRDEQYF. The DNA of the CDR3 is TGTGCCAGCAGCTTTTCGAGAGACGAGCAGTACTTC.

CDR3 in DNA: TGTGCCAGCGGGTTCTGGGATGGCTACACCTTC. Translating it yields CASGFWDGYTF. The V and J genes are TRBV6-5 and TRBJ1-2; D not resolved. From germline, CDR1 is MNHEY and CDR2 SVGAGI. Trimming removed 8 bases from V and 6 bases from J, with 10 bases in between. The CDR3 contains 11 residues.

J is TRBJ2-3 and V is TRBV7-8; TRBD2 is a possible D gene (7 bases). With 5 bases removed from V and 4 bases from J, the gap between germline ends came to 22 bases. The CDR3 extends over 17 amino acids. Per germline, CDR1 SGHVS and CDR2 FQNEAQ. As DNA, the CDR3 is TGTGCCAGCAGCCCCTGGGGCGGGGGCCTTCAGCCAGATACGCAGTATTTT. Its translation is CASSPWGGGLQPDTQYF. Filled out from reference TRBV7-8 and TRBJ2-3, the complete variable domain reads GAGVSQSPRYKVAKRGQDVALRCDPISGHVSLFWYQQALGQGPEFLTYFQNEAQLDKSGLPSDRFFAERPEGSVSTLKIQRTQQEDSAVYLCASSPWGGGLQPDTQYFGPGTRLTVL.

V and J are TRBV7-2 and TRBJ1-1; possibly TRBD1 for D (6 bases). V lost 5 bases and J lost 4, with 14 bases in between. This CDR3 comprises 14 residues. The germline CDR1 and CDR2 sequences are SGHTA and FQGNSA. DNA for the CDR3: TGTGCCAGCAGCCCGAGCAGGGGTGGCACTGAAGCTTTCTTT. Protein sequence: CASSPSRGGTEAFF.

The V gene is TRBV7-9, the J gene TRBJ2-7; D remains ambiguous. V gave up 4 bases and J gave up 3 bases, with 19 bases separating them. The CDR3 sequence is 16 residues long. From germline, CDR1 is SEHNR and CDR2 FQNEAQ (reference sequence). The CDR3 nucleotides are TGTGCCAGCAGCTCCCTCCTCAACACCTTAGGCTACGAGCAGTACTTC. This sequence encodes CASSSLLNTLGYEQYF.

In its sample, this clone was seen once. The rearrangement joins TRBV27 to TRBJ1-6, with 7 bases matching TRBD1. Germline V gene data show CDR1 as MNHEY and CDR2 as SMNVEV (reference sequence). The CDR3 has 15 residues. V lost 3 bases and J lost 7; bases outside the gene matches: 6. The CDR3 nucleotides are TGTGCCAGCAGTTTCTCGGCAGGGGGAAATTCACCCCTCCACTTT. It is translated as CASSFSAGGNSPLHF.